The clone carrying this T cell receptor (beta chain) appeared once. Specified treatment: around 19 received Ad26.COV2.S at low or high dose, single or two shots; 5 received placebo; per-sample allocation not given. Day 63 after the first injection of vaccine or placebo was the sampling time. Spike of the Wuhan-strain SARS-CoV-2 was expressed by an Ad26 vector, which formed the vaccine. The CDR3 length is 16 residues. The V gene lost 1 base and the J gene lost 2 bases, with 12 bases spanning the gap. Germline CDR1 LGHDT, CDR2 YNNKEL (reference sequence). Repertoires were generated with immunoSEQ multiplex PCR, while TCRdb's copy carries only in-frame clones and drops some. The table records about 680,000 clones, roughly nine tenths of them present only once. The entry originates in a study of Ad26.COV2.S vaccination and SARS-CoV-2 variants.

The rearrangement joins TRBV3-1 (or the pseudogene TRBV3-2) to TRBJ1-5; D is uncertain. The TCR was taken from a person between 18 and 60 years old who received the Ad26.COV2.S COVID-19 vaccine or a placebo. Sequenced here: peripheral blood, sampled in a trial of Ad26.COV2.S vaccine versus placebo. DNA for the CDR3: TGTGCCAGCAGCCAAGGGACGGGGTCTCGCAATCAGCCCCAGCATTTT. It codes for CASSQGTGSRNQPQHF.